This TCR beta chain was profiled in a study of T cells in Graves' hyperthyroidism and ophthalmopathy. Study-level information: The initial diagnosis was the point when peripheral blood was collected, ahead of any treatment.

There were TCR beta CDR3 regions amplified from RNA transcripts. Primed by the HTBI set, a first-round RT-PCR was run on the TCR CDR3. In TCRdb, the multiplex PCR reads were re-called with MiXCR into one record per CDR3 protein. This repertoire shows 450,000 to 600,000 distinct CDR3 sequences, about 15% found once; its top ten account for approximately 14%. The V gene's germline CDR1 is SGHDT and CDR2 YYEEEE. The germline V and J ends were trimmed by 2 bases and 0 bases, with 14 bases remaining between them. The length of the CDR3 is 17 residues. This clonotype was obtained from a woman aged 40 to 49 with Graves' hyperthyroidism. This chain uses TRBV5-6 with TRBJ1-4, with D uncertain. Sequenced material: blood. The CDR3 DNA sequence: TGTGCCAGCAGCTTTGGCACGGGCGAAACAACTAATGAAAAACTGTTTTTT. Protein: CASSFGTGETTNEKLFF.